This T cell receptor (beta chain) is from a study of T cell changes during pregnancy in multiple sclerosis. The assay was immunoSEQ multiplex PCR, and TCRdb's table has in-frame clones only and misses some. The repertoire holds around 99,000 clones, with roughly 92% as singletons. The CDR3 sequence is 17 residues long. Germline CDR1 reads SGHDT; CDR2 reads YYEEEE. V gave up 4 bases and J gave up 3 bases, with 20 bases separating them. The material was peripheral blood, obtained in the third trimester of pregnancy. The sequence derives from a female donor in good health, enrolled as a control in a pregnancy study. This chain uses TRBV5-6 with TRBJ2-1; D might be TRBD2 (6 bases). The CDR3 loop reads CASSPGGDHLNYNEQFF. CDR3 nucleotides: TGTGCCAGCAGCCCCGGGGGTGATCACTTAAACTACAATGAGCAGTTCTTC. The entire variable domain, with the rest obtained from reference TRBV5-6 and TRBJ2-1, is as follows: DAGVTQSPTHLIKTRGQQVTLRCSPKSGHDTVSWYQQALGQGPQFIFQYYEEEERQRGNFPDRFSGHQFPNYSSELNVNALLLGDSALYLCASSPGGDHLNYNEQFFGPGTRLTVL.